This TCR beta chain is from a study of blood T cell repertoires in COVID-19. About the study: Acute and convalescent COVID-19 samples came from the United States, Italy and Spain. T cells, B-cell-depleted T cells, or PBMCs provided the cDNA or gDNA that served as material.

The authors' processing: Cell counts per sample came from amplifying reference gene primers. Method: immunoSEQ multiplex PCR; TCRdb's copy keeps in-frame clones and lacks some. V and J calls and clone size are as listed in that table; D and trimming were resolved from the DNA. The table includes about 260,000 clones, over 75% detected once. Germline-derived CDR1 and CDR2 are LNHNV and YYDKDF (reference sequence). Unmatched junction bases numbered 7, after V lost 5 bases and J lost 6 bases. This CDR3 is 16 amino acids long. This chain links TRBV15 with TRBJ2-2; 12 bases line up with TRBD2. This receptor was taken from a woman between 45 and 60 years old with acute or convalescent COVID-19. The sample was peripheral blood. For the CDR3, the DNA is TGTGCCACCAGCCCTCGACTAGCGGGAGCTTCCGGGGAGCTGTTTTTT. It specifies CATSPRLAGASGELFF.